This TCR beta chain was sequenced in a study of T-cell memory formation after mild COVID-19 (dated by TCRdb to the early 2020s). Context from the whole study: TCR sequence clusters from the two donors were largely donor specific. In a couple of donors, T-cell clones that expanded and contracted after mild COVID-19 were tracked by sequencing TCRalpha and TCRbeta repertoires over time. The cohort was made up of two young adult volunteers, one female and one male, who were previously healthy. The study at large found these results: Clones contracting from day 15 to 85 had balanced CD4/CD8 phenotypes, while a second wave expanding from day 15 to 37 was biased towards CD4+. Contracting CD4+ clones were found mainly in CM and EM memory subsets, while CD8+ clones were enriched in EMRA. The study included only a couple of mild cases, and larger cohorts that include severe cases with pre-infection samples were judged to be necessary. The detection of some responding clones in pre-infection memory suggests that pre-existing cross-reactive memory T cells joined the SARS-CoV-2 response. SARS-CoV-2 specificity of the second-wave clones peaking on day 37 was not confirmed.

PBMCs were isolated by Ficoll-Paque density gradient centrifugation. This clonotype was counted only a few times. This clone's antigen is unknown. Base qualities are missing; no much larger clone stands one base away. The reads were generated on an Illumina NovaSeq 6000. TCRalpha and TCRbeta cDNA libraries were built by 5'RACE with constant-segment primers, adding sample barcodes and unique molecular identifiers. Trizol reagent was used to extract RNA from every sample. Libraries were amplified in two PCR steps, with a second sample barcode and Illumina TruSeq adapters added in the second step. Libraries were sequenced on an Illumina NovaSeq with 2 x 150 bp paired-end reads. The authors processed their data as follows. Demultiplexing of reads and collapsing into UMI-guided consensus sequences were performed with migec v1.2.7. Using mixcr v2.1.11, UMI consensuses were aligned to TRA and TRB V and J templates and then assembled into clonotypes. Expanded or contracted clonotypes were those called significant by both edgeR and NoisET, with noise models trained on biological replicates. For edgeR calls, the thresholds were a false discovery rate-adjusted p below 0.01 and a log2 fold-change of 1. As an exploratory analysis of dynamics, PCA with hierarchical clustering was applied to max-normalized trajectories of the 1000 most abundant clonotypes. Separately sequenced CD4+ and CD8+ repertoires were used to assign a CD4 or CD8 phenotype to each responding clone. TCRdb reworked the public reads: Q25 trimming with fastp, MiXCR clone assembly, productive beta chains retained. When rows share a CDR3 protein, they turn into one entry using the most common DNA and genes. For this entry, the V and J calls and clone size follow TCRdb and not the study's own pipeline. This sample is represented by about 560,000 distinct CDR3 sequences; 15% to 20% of them were singletons. Roughly 8% of the sample is held by the ten biggest clonotypes.

From its cysteine to its phenylalanine, the CDR3 spans 17 amino acids. CDR3 DNA is the only sequence kept; it has 51 bases, read in frame from the first base. The germline V end is reduced by 5 bases and the J end by 1 base; junction bases left unmatched: 4. The germline V gene encodes CDR1 SGHTA and CDR2 FQGTGA. Material for sequencing was PBMCs or a T cell subset sorted from them (not recorded which). This sequence uses TRBV7-3 and TRBJ2-5, with 16 bases aligning to TRBD2. The receptor was derived from an adult woman who had mild COVID-19 (a few samples of this study predate the infection). The sample titles of this study are shuffled in the database, so cell type and time point are left out; the donor was told from shared clones. The nucleotides are TGTGCCAGCAGCCCCGGGACTAGCGGGGGGGCCCAAGAGACCCAGTACTTC. It encodes CASSPGTSGGAQETQYF.